This entry concerns a single T cell receptor (beta chain). Some clones are missing from TCRdb's copy, which holds only in-frame ones; the method was immunoSEQ multiplex PCR. This sample yields about 100,000 clones, of which approximately 84% are seen a single time; more than 15% belongs to the top ten. This sample stems from a study of control samples from healthy donors and cancer patients. Trimming shortened V by 5 bases and J by 0 bases, and 11 bases separated the two germline ends. The CDR3 totals 15 residues. Germline loops: CDR1 SGHTA, CDR2 FQGNSA. The specimen sequenced was blood. This chain uses TRBV7-2 with TRBJ1-5; no definite D call. This receptor was identified in a woman aged 45-65 years in good health. CDR3: CASSPRQNSNQPQHF. The CDR3 DNA is TGTGCCAGCAGCCCCCGGCAGAATAGCAATCAGCCCCAGCATTTT.